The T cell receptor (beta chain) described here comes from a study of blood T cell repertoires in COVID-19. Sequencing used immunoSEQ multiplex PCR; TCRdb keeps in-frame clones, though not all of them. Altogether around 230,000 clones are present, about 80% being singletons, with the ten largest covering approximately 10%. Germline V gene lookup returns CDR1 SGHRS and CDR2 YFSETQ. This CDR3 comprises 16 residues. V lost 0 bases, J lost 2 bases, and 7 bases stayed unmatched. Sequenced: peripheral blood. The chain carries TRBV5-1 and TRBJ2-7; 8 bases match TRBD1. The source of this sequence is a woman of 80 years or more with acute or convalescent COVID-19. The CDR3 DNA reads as TGCGCCAGCAGCTTGGCGTTCAGGGGGCCCCCCTACGAGCAGTACTTC. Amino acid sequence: CASSLAFRGPPYEQYF.